The clone carrying this T cell receptor (beta chain) was counted ten times or more. The antigen remains unidentified. The data were obtained in a study of early T cells in non-severe SARS-CoV-2 infection. About the study: Bulk RNA isolated from unsorted whole blood underwent sequencing; chains were not paired. General observations from the study: VDJdb matching, biased toward anti-spike CD8 responses, missed private and CD4 specificities.

Germline V CDR1 and CDR2: MNHNS, SASEGT. V was shortened by 1 base and J by 4 bases, with 13 bases between the two germline ends. The CDR3 length is 16 residues. Individual cDNA molecules carried attached unique molecular identifiers. MiXCR was run by TCRdb on the 5' RACE reads, yielding one entry per CDR3 protein. Of around 67,000 distinct CDR3 sequences in the sample, around 12% were seen once. The source is an adult who was a healthcare worker with PCR-confirmed SARS-CoV-2 infection or an uninfected control (not recorded which). The sample comprised whole blood. V usage is TRBV6-1 and J usage is TRBJ2-2; tentative D call: TRBD2 (5 bases). CDR3 DNA: TGTGCCAGCAGTGAAGTTGCGGGCCTAGGCACCGGGGAGCTGTTTTTT. Translated: CASSEVAGLGTGELFF.